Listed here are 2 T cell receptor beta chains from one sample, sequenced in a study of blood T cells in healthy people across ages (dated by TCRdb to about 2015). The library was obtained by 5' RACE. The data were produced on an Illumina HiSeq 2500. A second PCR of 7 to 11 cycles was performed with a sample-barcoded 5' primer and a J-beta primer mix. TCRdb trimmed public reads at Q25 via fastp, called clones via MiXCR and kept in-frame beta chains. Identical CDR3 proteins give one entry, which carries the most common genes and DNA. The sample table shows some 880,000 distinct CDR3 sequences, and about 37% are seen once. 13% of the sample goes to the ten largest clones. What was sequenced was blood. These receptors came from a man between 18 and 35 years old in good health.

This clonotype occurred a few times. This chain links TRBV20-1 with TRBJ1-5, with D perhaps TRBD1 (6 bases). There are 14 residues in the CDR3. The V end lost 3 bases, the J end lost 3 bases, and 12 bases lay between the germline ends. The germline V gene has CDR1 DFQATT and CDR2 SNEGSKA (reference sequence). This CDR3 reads CSARGTYPNQPQHF. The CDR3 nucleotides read TGCAGTGCTAGGGGGACATATCCCAATCAGCCCCAGCATTTT.

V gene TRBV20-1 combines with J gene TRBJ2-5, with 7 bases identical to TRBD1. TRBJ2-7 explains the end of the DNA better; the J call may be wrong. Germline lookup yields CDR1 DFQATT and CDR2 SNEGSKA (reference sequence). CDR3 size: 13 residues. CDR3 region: CSAPRQGPYEQYF. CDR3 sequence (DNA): TGCAGTGCTCCTCGACAGGGACCCTACGAGCAGTACTTC.